These T cell receptor beta chains were read from a single sample in a study of blood T cell repertoires in COVID-19. Some clones are missing from TCRdb's copy, which holds only in-frame ones; the method was immunoSEQ multiplex PCR. This sample yields some 140,000 clones, of which approximately 82% are seen a single time; approximately 11% belongs to the top ten. Material for sequencing was peripheral blood. These receptors all stem from a man aged 55 to 70 who had recovered from COVID-19. Both conserved end residues are part of each CDR3. Fields, in order: clone size, D gene, J gene, V gene, CDR3 protein, CDR3 DNA. The D gene is left open where the match is weak. Clone size is given for some rows only: seen once, a few or many times, or a class if the clone is expanded.

size: -
D: TRBD2
J: TRBJ2-2
V: TRBV5-1
CDR3: CASSLTSGGAERTGELFF
DNA: TGCGCCAGCAGCTTGACTAGCGGGGGGGCCGAGCGCACCGGGGAGCTGTTTTTT

size: few
D: TRBD1
J: TRBJ1-2
V: TRBV3-1/TRBV3-2
CDR3: CASSPPGTGGANYGYTF
DNA: TGTGCCAGCAGCCCGCCGGGGACAGGGGGCGCGAATTATGGCTACACCTTC

size: -
D: -
J: TRBJ1-1
V: TRBV9
CDR3: CASSVFPGNTEAFF
DNA: TGTGCCAGCAGCGTATTCCCAGGGAACACTGAAGCTTTCTTT

size: -
D: -
J: TRBJ2-3
V: TRBV7-2
CDR3: CASSSLSSTDTQYF
DNA: TGTGCCAGCAGCTCCTTATCCAGCACAGATACGCAGTATTTT

size: -
D: TRBD1
J: TRBJ1-4
V: TRBV28
CDR3: CASSLPRQGNEKLFF
DNA: TGTGCCAGCAGCCTCCCACGACAGGGTAATGAAAAACTGTTTTTT

size: -
D: -
J: TRBJ2-5
V: TRBV6-5
CDR3: CASIGSQETQYF
DNA: TGTGCCAGCATCGGGTCCCAAGAGACCCAGTACTTC

size: once
D: -
J: TRBJ1-6
V: TRBV19
CDR3: CASTFGENSPLHF
DNA: TGTGCCAGTACTTTCGGGGAGAATTCACCCCTCCACTTT

size: -
D: -
J: TRBJ2-7
V: TRBV28
CDR3: CASSFFAGSYEQYF
DNA: TGTGCCAGCAGTTTCTTCGCAGGGTCCTACGAGCAGTACTTC

size: few
D: TRBD2
J: TRBJ2-1
V: TRBV7-2
CDR3: CASSYTSGGAYNEQFF
DNA: TGTGCCAGCAGCTACACTAGCGGGGGGGCCTACAATGAGCAGTTCTTC

size: -
D: TRBD2
J: TRBJ2-3
V: TRBV10-3
CDR3: CAISERGTSGSTDTQYF
DNA: TGTGCCATCAGTGAGAGGGGGACTAGCGGGAGCACAGATACGCAGTATTTT

size: -
D: TRBD1
J: TRBJ1-1
V: TRBV19
CDR3: CASSPTTGLNTEAFF
DNA: TGTGCCAGTAGCCCTACGACAGGGCTGAACACTGAAGCTTTCTTT

size: -
D: TRBD2
J: TRBJ2-1
V: TRBV30
CDR3: CAWRELAGGIFF
DNA: TGTGCCTGGAGGGAACTAGCGGGAGGAATTTTCTTC

size: -
D: -
J: TRBJ2-2
V: TRBV4-3
CDR3: CASRKQGNTGELFF
DNA: TGCGCCAGCAGAAAGCAGGGTAACACCGGGGAGCTGTTTTTT

size: -
D: TRBD1
J: TRBJ1-2
V: TRBV5-6
CDR3: CASTVQGGVGGYTF
DNA: TGTGCCAGCACCGTACAGGGGGGAGTTGGTGGCTACACCTTC

size: -
D: -
J: TRBJ2-3
V: TRBV9
CDR3: CASSERTNTDTQYF
DNA: TGTGCCAGCAGCGAAAGGACTAACACAGATACGCAGTATTTT

size: -
D: -
J: TRBJ2-3
V: TRBV4-3
CDR3: CASSQMGGPFSTDTQYF
DNA: TGCGCCAGCAGCCAGATGGGGGGACCTTTCAGCACAGATACGCAGTATTTT

size: -
D: -
J: TRBJ1-4
V: TRBV11-2
CDR3: CASSIGPRGDEKLFF
DNA: TGTGCCAGCAGCATAGGACCCCGGGGGGATGAAAAACTGTTTTTT

size: -
D: TRBD1
J: TRBJ1-4
V: TRBV18
CDR3: CASSPPKFGTGYNEKLFF
DNA: TGTGCCAGCTCACCACCGAAGTTTGGGACAGGTTATAATGAAAAACTGTTTTTT

size: -
D: -
J: TRBJ2-3
V: TRBV7-2
CDR3: CASSSKASRTDTQYF
DNA: TGTGCCAGCAGCTCCAAAGCTAGCAGGACAGATACGCAGTATTTT

size: -
D: -
J: TRBJ1-1
V: TRBV4-3
CDR3: CASSPNAVNTEAFF
DNA: TGCGCCAGCAGCCCTAACGCGGTGAACACTGAAGCTTTCTTT

size: -
D: TRBD1
J: TRBJ2-5
V: TRBV27
CDR3: CASTTGGRETQYF
DNA: TGTGCCAGCACCACAGGGGGGCGGGAGACCCAGTACTTC

size: -
D: TRBD1
J: TRBJ1-4
V: TRBV5-5
CDR3: CASRRTGGNEKLFF
DNA: TGTGCCAGCAGACGGACAGGGGGGAATGAAAAACTGTTTTTT

size: -
D: -
J: TRBJ2-1
V: TRBV4-2
CDR3: CASSPIASFNEQFF
DNA: TGTGCCAGCAGCCCGATAGCCAGCTTCAATGAGCAGTTCTTC

size: -
D: TRBD2
J: TRBJ2-1
V: TRBV29-1
CDR3: CSVVGGLAGGTGDSYNEQFF
DNA: TGCAGCGTTGTAGGAGGACTAGCGGGAGGTACGGGAGACTCCTACAATGAGCAGTTCTTC

size: -
D: -
J: TRBJ2-2
V: TRBV6-5
CDR3: CASARQRGSTGELFF
DNA: TGTGCCAGCGCCCGACAGCGAGGTTCGACCGGGGAGCTGTTTTTT

size: -
D: TRBD2
J: TRBJ2-2
V: TRBV4-1
CDR3: CASSQDPSGIRGPGELFF
DNA: TGCGCCAGCAGCCAAGATCCTAGCGGGATTAGGGGACCCGGGGAGCTGTTTTTT

size: -
D: -
J: TRBJ1-6
V: TRBV15
CDR3: CATSRERTTYSPLHF
DNA: TGTGCCACCAGCAGAGAGCGGACAACATATTCACCCCTCCACTTT

size: -
D: -
J: TRBJ1-1
V: TRBV6-6
CDR3: CASSPGEGRTEAFF
DNA: TGTGCCAGCAGCCCCGGGGAGGGCCGGACTGAAGCTTTCTTT

size: -
D: -
J: TRBJ2-7
V: TRBV9
CDR3: CASSPEVGGCRF
DNA: TGTGCCAGCAGCCCCGAGGTTGGAGGCTGTAGATTC

size: -
D: -
J: TRBJ1-3
V: TRBV15
CDR3: CATSRDAALISGNTIYF
DNA: TGTGCCACCAGCAGAGATGCGGCTCTGATCTCTGGAAACACCATATATTTT

size: -
D: TRBD1
J: TRBJ1-5
V: TRBV3-1/TRBV3-2
CDR3: CASSRGTDSNQPQHF
DNA: TGTGCCAGCAGCCGAGGGACAGATAGCAATCAGCCCCAGCATTTT

size: -
D: -
J: TRBJ1-2
V: TRBV5-4
CDR3: CASSLDRGLVYGYTF
DNA: TGTGCCAGCAGCTTGGATCGGGGATTGGTCTATGGCTACACCTTC

size: -
D: -
J: TRBJ2-5
V: TRBV7-9
CDR3: CASRLAGQQQETQYF
DNA: TGTGCCAGCCGCCTGGCAGGACAGCAACAAGAGACCCAGTACTTC

size: -
D: TRBD1
J: TRBJ1-4
V: TRBV5-4
CDR3: CASSPGTGVQNEKLFF
DNA: TGTGCCAGCAGCCCCGGGACAGGGGTCCAAAATGAAAAACTGTTTTTT

size: -
D: -
J: TRBJ1-4
V: TRBV3-1/TRBV3-2
CDR3: CASSPPARGVYHEKLFF
DNA: TGTGCCAGCAGCCCTCCGGCCCGGGGGGTTTATCATGAAAAACTGTTTTTT

size: -
D: TRBD1
J: TRBJ1-5
V: TRBV10-3
CDR3: CATTAGTGDGQPQHF
DNA: TGTGCCACTACAGCCGGGACAGGGGACGGTCAGCCCCAGCATTTT

size: -
D: TRBD2
J: TRBJ2-3
V: TRBV27
CDR3: CASSFLAGGDTDTQYF
DNA: TGTGCCAGCAGTTTTTTAGCGGGGGGGGACACAGATACGCAGTATTTT

size: many
D: -
J: TRBJ2-7
V: TRBV5-8
CDR3: CASSLGTVYEQYF
DNA: TGTGCCAGCAGCCTCGGGACTGTTTACGAGCAGTACTTC

size: -
D: -
J: TRBJ1-5
V: TRBV4-3
CDR3: CASSQNRDQPQHF
DNA: TGCGCCAGCAGCCAGAACAGGGACCAGCCCCAGCATTTT

size: -
D: TRBD1
J: TRBJ1-2
V: TRBV28
CDR3: CASSSTGGSGYTF
DNA: TGTGCCAGCAGTAGCACAGGGGGTTCTGGCTACACCTTC

size: -
D: TRBD2
J: TRBJ2-1
V: TRBV4-1
CDR3: CASSQGLAGELSEQFF
DNA: TGCGCCAGCAGCCAAGGTCTAGCGGGAGAATTGAGTGAGCAGTTCTTC